This T cell receptor (beta chain) originates from a study of post-analysis software for immune sequencing data. Study results and caveats: TRBV segments more frequent in patients than in controls numbered roughly five and included TRBV5-6, TRBV5-1 and TRBV20-1.

This clonotype was found a few times. Its specificity is not known. Germline V lookup: CDR1 MDHEN, CDR2 SYDVKM. The CDR3 has 15 amino acids. J gave up 2 bases and V 6 bases, and 0 bases lay outside the gene matches. Included in the TCR beta cDNA libraries were unique molecular identifiers. MiXCR was run by TCRdb on the PCR reads, yielding one entry per CDR3 protein. The sample contains 820,000 or so distinct CDR3 sequences, 53% of which appear only once. The TCR originated in a girl aged 10-17 years with multiple sclerosis. Sequenced: blood. This rearrangement joins TRBV28 to TRBJ2-1, with TRBD2 matching 14 bases. The CDR3 coding sequence is TGTGCCAGCAGGACTAGCGGGAGGGCCTACAATGAGCAGTTCTTC. It codes for CASRTSGRAYNEQFF.